The source of this T cell receptor (beta chain) is a study of T-cell memory formation after mild COVID-19. Concerning this clonotype itself: Its target is not known.

Regarding the study as a whole: Clones contracting over day 15 to 85 were CD4/CD8 balanced, with later expanders leaning CD4+. Researchers report contracting CD4+ clones mostly in CM and EM, with CD8+ clones in EMRA.

Trimming removed 4 bases from V and 0 bases from J, with 14 bases in between. CDR3 length: 16 amino acids. Germline V gene lookup returns CDR1 MGHRA and CDR2 YSYEKL. The TCR alpha and TCR beta cDNA libraries, bearing sample barcodes and UMIs, were generated by 5'RACE using constant-segment primers. A single record per CDR3 protein comes from TCRdb applying MiXCR to the 5' RACE reads. The repertoire holds around 340,000 distinct CDR3 sequences, 15% to 20% seen once, with 20% to 25% in the top ten. This clonotype was sampled from a man between 18 and 35 years old who had mild COVID-19 (a few samples of this study predate the infection). Cell type and time point are not known. Sequencing used PBMCs or a T cell subset sorted from them (not recorded which). V usage is TRBV4-1 and J usage is TRBJ2-3, with D perhaps matching TRBD1 (6 bases). The CDR3 DNA reads as TGCGCCAGCAGCCCGCAGACAGGTTCTAGCACAGATACGCAGTATTTT. Protein: CASSPQTGSSTDTQYF.